What follows describes a single T cell receptor (beta chain). As yet, its antigen is unknown. This record belongs to a study of blood T cells in healthy people across ages. Findings and caveats of the study: Both naive CD4+ cell counts and diversity were greater in long-lived donors than in aged donors. Those diversity estimates obtained from one million T cells were thought to be underestimates.

Next came a second PCR, run for roughly 6 to 11 cycles, which used a sample-barcoded 5' primer along with a J-beta primer mix. TCRdb re-derived calls from the 5' RACE reads in MiXCR, one entry per CDR3 protein. The sample yields roughly 790,000 distinct CDR3 sequences, 35% to 45% seen once. PBMCs numbering at least 7 million were isolated per sample. Extractions gave at least 5.5 micrograms of total RNA per sample. This clonotype originated in a woman in her sixties or seventies in good health. The sample consisted of blood.

Here the CDR3 reads CASSLAEVGGNSPLHF. Here the CDR3 DNA reads TGTGCCAGCAGTTTAGCGGAAGTCGGAGGGAACTCACCCCTCCACTTT. The chain is built from TRBV12-3 or TRBV12-4 and TRBJ1-6; D gene uncertain. V gave up 0 bases and J gave up 10 bases, with 16 bases separating them. This CDR3 comprises 16 residues.